The 2 T cell receptor beta chains in this list originate from one sample, sequenced in a study of technical replicates of blood from a few donors. Some clones are missing from TCRdb's copy, which holds only in-frame ones; the method was immunoSEQ multiplex PCR. Among about 53,000 clones listed, around 84% were seen once. Material: PBMCs. These receptors all stem from a human donor in good health. Some clones in this sample may be carry-over from other donors' samples.

This chain uses TRBV27 with TRBJ2-2, with D possibly being TRBD2 (5 bases). The CDR3 length is 14 residues. Germline CDR1 MNHEY, CDR2 SMNVEV (reference sequence). Between the trimmed V and J ends, which lost 4 bases and 5 bases, there was a span of 11 bases. Written as DNA, the CDR3 is TGTGCCAGCAGTTATCAAACGGGAACCGGGGAGCTGTTTTTT. This encodes CASSYQTGTGELFF.

The CDR3 region is CASSQDLGGESGYEQYF. CDR3 DNA: TGCGCCAGCAGCCAAGATTTGGGGGGAGAGTCGGGCTACGAGCAGTACTTC. The chain has TRBV4-3 and TRBJ2-7; possibly TRBD2 for D (6 bases). This CDR3 contains 17 residues. The ends were cut back, 0 bases at V and 3 bases at J, with 18 bases in the middle. CDR1 is LGHNA, CDR2 YSLEER, per germline.